A selection of T cell receptor beta chains follows, all from one sample in a study of T cell repertoires in cytomegalovirus infection. TCRdb redid the calling of the reads with MiXCR, one entry per CDR3 protein. The sample lists about 190,000 distinct CDR3 sequences; roughly 30% were seen once. The sample taken for sequencing was PBMCs. The source of these receptors is a human donor in good health (CMV status not recorded). Some clones in this sample may be carry-over from other donors' samples. CDR3s include the opening cysteine and the closing phenylalanine or tryptophan. A D gene is named only where the DNA matches it firmly. Clone sizes are given selectively: once, few, many, or a class where the clone is expanded.

d_call j_call clone_size v_call cdr3_nt cdr3_aa
. TRBJ1-2 . TRBV2 TGTGCCAGCAGTGGACGTCAGAACTATGGCTACACCTTC CASSGRQNYGYTF
. TRBJ1-1 many TRBV7-9 TGTGCCAGCAGATCAGGACGGGGGGACACTGAAGCTTTCTTT CASRSGRGDTEAFF
. TRBJ2-3 . TRBV11-2 TGTGCCAGCAGCTTAGATCTCGCTAGCGCAGATACGCAGTATTTT CASSLDLASADTQYF
TRBD2 TRBJ2-1 . TRBV20-1 TGCAGTGCCCTTAGCGGGGGGGCCTCTAATGAGCAGTTCTTC CSALSGGASNEQFF
. TRBJ1-3 many TRBV7-6 TGTGCCAGCAGCACCAACAGAATCTCTGGAAACACCATATATTTT CASSTNRISGNTIYF
TRBD1 TRBJ1-4 . TRBV30 TGTGCCGGGACCGTAGGGGGCAACGAAAAACTGTTTTTT CAGTVGGNEKLFF
TRBD1 TRBJ1-1 . TRBV3-1 TGTGCCAGCAGCCAAGAAAGGGACAGGGGGCCGAACACTGAAGCTTTCTTT CASSQERDRGPNTEAFF
. TRBJ2-7 . TRBV6-2/TRBV6-3 TGTGCCAGCAGTTACCTAGCCCAAACCTACGAGCAGTACTTC CASSYLAQTYEQYF
. TRBJ1-1 few TRBV7-6 TGTGCCAGCAGCCAGGCCTTTACAGCTAGGAACACTGAAGCTTTCTTT CASSQAFTARNTEAFF
. TRBJ1-5 few TRBV7-9 TGTGCCAGCAGACGGTCAGCTAATCAGCCCCAGCATTTT CASRRSANQPQHF
. TRBJ2-1 few TRBV4-3 TGCGCCAGCAGCCATTCTAGTGACGCCTACAATGAGCAGTTCTTC CASSHSSDAYNEQFF
. TRBJ1-4 . TRBV7-2 TGTGCCAGCAGCACTCCCGGGACGTGGACTGAAAAACTGTTTTTT CASSTPGTWTEKLFF
. TRBJ2-7 . TRBV19 TGTGCCAGTAGTATTCGTCGGACGGCAGCCTACGAGCAGTACTTC CASSIRRTAAYEQYF
TRBD1 TRBJ2-2 many TRBV7-8 TGTGCCAGCAGCTTATACCGGGACAGTGGCGCGAACACCGGGGAGCTGTTTTTT CASSLYRDSGANTGELFF
. TRBJ1-1 few TRBV12-5 TGTGCTAGTGGTTTCCAAAGGAACACTGAAGCTTTCTTT CASGFQRNTEAFF
TRBD1 TRBJ1-1 . TRBV18 TGTGCCAACTCACCGCAGGGGGCCTTGAACACTGAAGCTTTCTTT CANSPQGALNTEAFF
. TRBJ2-6 . TRBV12-5 TGTGCTAGTGGTCCGGGACCCCACTCTGGGGCCAACGTCCTGACTTTC CASGPGPHSGANVLTF
TRBD1 TRBJ2-3 . TRBV5-5 TGTGCCAGCAGGGTTGACAGGGCCACAGATACGCAGTATTTT CASRVDRATDTQYF
. TRBJ1-4 few TRBV12-3/TRBV12-4 TGTGCCAGCAGTTTAGGGGGCGAGAGAAATGAAAAACTGTTTTTT CASSLGGERNEKLFF
TRBD1 TRBJ1-2 . TRBV12-3/TRBV12-4 TGTGCCAGCAGTCGGACAGGGTCCTATGGCTACACCTTC CASSRTGSYGYTF
. TRBJ2-5 few TRBV2 TGTGCCAGCAGCCAGACGAGGGAGCGAGAGACCCAGTACTTC CASSQTRERETQYF
. TRBJ1-1 many TRBV12-3/TRBV12-4 TGTGCCAGCAGTTTAGTAACTACAGCTGAAGCTTTCTTT CASSLVTTAEAFF